The 25 T cell receptor beta chains given below trace back to one sample, sequenced in a study of T cell responses to AZD1222 COVID-19 vaccine. Profiled with immunoSEQ multiplex PCR; TCRdb holds only in-frame clones, not every one. The table lists about 130,000 clones, about 87% of them singletons. The material was peripheral blood, obtained on day 0 of AZD1222 vaccination. Receptors originate from an adult in good health.

The gene calls are TRBV7-9 and TRBJ2-1; no definite D call. The germline V gene has CDR1 SEHNR and CDR2 FQNEAQ (reference sequence). V lost 2 bases and J lost 0, with 14 bases in between. There are 17 residues in the CDR3. CDR3 loop: CASSLPGSGGSYNEQFF. CDR3 nucleotides: TGTGCCAGCAGCTTACCCGGGTCGGGCGGCTCCTACAATGAGCAGTTCTTC.

The chain recombines TRBV4-3 with TRBJ1-3, with D unresolved. CDR3 length: 14 amino acids. Germline V CDR1 and CDR2: LGHNA, YSLEER. The germline V and J ends were trimmed by 1 base and 3 bases, with 7 bases remaining between them. CDR3 sequence (DNA): TGCGCCAGCAGCCAAGGAGGGATTGGAAACACCATATATTTT. Amino acid sequence: CASSQGGIGNTIYF.

V and J are TRBV6-5 and TRBJ2-7; D possibly corresponds to TRBD1 (7 bases). Germline CDR1 and CDR2: MNHEY and SVGAGI. The CDR3 is 11 amino acids. Trimming pared 6 bases from V and 6 bases from J, leaving 9 bases between. CDR3 protein: CASSQGGEQYF. The CDR3 nucleotides read TGTGCCAGCAGCCAGGGGGGCGAGCAGTACTTC.

A few counts support this clone. The rearrangement links TRBV5-1 to TRBJ1-4; D possibly corresponds to TRBD1 (5 bases). Germline V gene data show CDR1 as SGHRS and CDR2 as YFSETQ. This CDR3 has 15 amino acids. The V and J ends lost 4 bases and 5 bases respectively, with 15 bases between them. DNA for the CDR3: TGCGCCAGCAGCCCATCCGGGACCTCGAATGAAAAACTGTTTTTT. It encodes CASSPSGTSNEKLFF.

This chain links TRBV28 with TRBJ1-2; 8 nucleotides line up with TRBD1. The CDR3 consists of 13 residues. V trimming: 11 bases; J trimming: 2 bases; junction bases outside the gene matches: 7. Germline loops: CDR1 MDHEN, CDR2 SYDVKM. CDR3 loop: CAGSTGANYGYTF. The CDR3 region has the DNA TGTGCCGGCTCGACAGGGGCAAACTATGGCTACACCTTC.

This clone was observed a single time. The junction differs from germline at one of its ends, possibly a read error. The chain joins TRBV6-4 to TRBJ2-2; 7 positions match TRBD2. This CDR3 has 16 residues. CDR1 MRHNA and CDR2 SNTAGT come from the germline V gene. The CDR3 spells CASGEVSGLNTGELFF. The CDR3 DNA is TGTGCCAGCGGTGAGGTTAGCGGGCTTAACACCGGGGAGCTGTTTTTT.

The V call is TRBV28, the J call TRBJ1-1; TRBD1 matches 7 bases. V was pared by 6 bases and J by 7 bases, with 8 bases of the junction left unmatched. The CDR3 is 13 residues long. Germline lookup yields CDR1 MDHEN and CDR2 SYDVKM. The CDR3 DNA follows: TGTGCCAGCAGGCCGCCCCGGACAGGTGAAGCTTTCTTT. Encoded protein: CASRPPRTGEAFF. Supplemented by reference TRBV28 and TRBJ1-1, the full variable domain reads DVKVTQSSRYLVKRTGEKVFLECVQDMDHENMFWYRQDPGLGLRLIYFSYDVKMKEKGDIPEGYSVSREKKERFSLILESASTNQTSMYLCASRPPRTGEAFFGQGTRLTVV.

The chain has TRBV6-4 and TRBJ2-5; D is ambiguous. This CDR3 is 13 amino acids long. CDR1 is MRHNA and CDR2 is SNTAGT in the germline V gene. Trimming cost V 5 bases and J 1 base, with 8 bases left between them. The chain's CDR3 is CASSPEAQETQYF. The DNA of the CDR3 is TGTGCCAGCAGTCCTGAGGCCCAAGAGACCCAGTACTTC.

V usage is TRBV5-5 and J usage is TRBJ1-5, with D uncertain. CDR3 length equals 15 residues. The germline gives CDR1 SGHKS, CDR2 YYEKEE (reference sequence). The V gene lost 0 bases and the J gene lost 0 bases, with 7 bases spanning the gap. CDR3 DNA: TGTGCCAGCAGCTTGGCCGGGCGTAGCAATCAGCCCCAGCATTTT. It specifies CASSLAGRSNQPQHF.

CDR3 amino acids: CASSVGSNEQFF. CDR3 sequence (DNA): TGTGCCAGCAGCGTAGGGAGCAATGAGCAGTTCTTC. This chain uses TRBV9 with TRBJ2-1; D ambiguous. Germline lookup yields CDR1 SGDLS and CDR2 YYNGEE. The CDR3 covers 12 residues. Trimming took 0 bases from V and 6 from J, leaving 4 bases between them.

The chain recombines TRBV11-1 with TRBJ2-5; tentatively, D is TRBD1 or TRBD2 (5 bases each). Germline assignment: CDR1 SGHAT and CDR2 FQDESV (reference sequence). Trimming shortened V by 4 bases and J by 5 bases, and 17 bases separated the two germline ends. The CDR3 is 15 residues long. The CDR3 here is CASSSQERGWETQYF. DNA for the CDR3: TGTGCCAGCAGCTCCCAGGAGAGGGGATGGGAGACCCAGTACTTC.

CDR3 sequence: CASSIVGTPNTEAFF. CDR3 bases: TGTGCCAGTAGTATAGTGGGGACACCGAACACTGAAGCTTTCTTT. The V and J genes are TRBV19 and TRBJ1-1; D possibly corresponds to TRBD1 (6 bases). The CDR3 totals 15 residues. Trimming left V 1 base short and J 1 base short, with 10 bases between. CDR1 and CDR2 from the germline V gene are LNHDA and SQIVND (reference sequence).

The chain links TRBV28 to TRBJ2-2; D may be TRBD1 or TRBD2 (5 bases each). V was trimmed by 5 bases and J by 7 bases, leaving 20 bases between them. CDR1 is MDHEN, CDR2 SYDVKM, per germline. This CDR3 spans 16 amino acids. CDR3: CASSGIAWQRGGELFF. CDR3 nucleotide sequence: TGTGCCAGCAGTGGAATAGCGTGGCAGAGGGGCGGGGAGCTGTTTTTT. Full variable domain (remainder filled in from reference TRBV28 and TRBJ2-2): DVKVTQSSRYLVKRTGEKVFLECVQDMDHENMFWYRQDPGLGLRLIYFSYDVKMKEKGDIPEGYSVSREKKERFSLILESASTNQTSMYLCASSGIAWQRGGELFFGEGSRLTVL.

The gene calls are TRBV12-3 or TRBV12-4 and TRBJ1-5; D is ambiguous. Trimming shortened V by 4 bases and J by 7 bases, and 11 bases separated the two germline ends. The CDR3 consists of 13 residues. In nucleotides, the CDR3 is TGTGCCAGCAGTTACGTTGTCAGGCAGCCCCAGCATTTT. Encoded protein: CASSYVVRQPQHF.

The rearrangement uses TRBV3-1 (or the pseudogene TRBV3-2) and TRBJ1-2, with no clear D. With 1 base removed from V and 8 bases from J, the gap between germline ends came to 8 bases. Germline-derived CDR1 and CDR2 are LGHDT and YNNKEL (reference sequence). The length of the CDR3 is 12 residues. CDR3 sequence reads: CASSQGGRGYTF. CDR3 nucleotides: TGTGCCAGCAGCCAAGGAGGGAGAGGCTACACCTTC.

This clone was picked up many times. The chain employs TRBV5-5 and TRBJ1-5, with D possibly matching TRBD1 (6 bases). The CDR3 extends over 13 amino acids. Germline loops: CDR1 SGHKS, CDR2 YYEKEE (reference sequence). V lost 4 bases and J lost 6, with 11 bases in between. The CDR3 coding sequence is TGTGCCAGCAGCCCGACAGGAATTCAGCCCCAGCATTTT. As protein: CASSPTGIQPQHF.

The CDR3 region is CASSIRGFRYTF. The CDR3 region has the DNA TGTGCCAGTAGTATCCGGGGGTTTCGCTACACCTTC. J is TRBJ1-2 and V is TRBV19; tentative D call: TRBD1 (5 bases). Germline lookup yields CDR1 LNHDA and CDR2 SQIVND (reference sequence). Deletions cut 3 bases from V and 9 bases from J, with 11 bases between. CDR3 length: 12 amino acids.

The rearrangement joins TRBV10-3 to TRBJ1-1; 7 bases match TRBD1. Germline CDR1 ENHRY, CDR2 SYGVKD. Germline trimming cut 2 bases from V and 5 bases from J; bases unmatched to any gene: 5. The CDR3 runs to 14 residues. The CDR3 sequence: CAISERGQTTEAFF. CDR3 bases: TGTGCCATCAGTGAGCGGGGACAGACTACTGAAGCTTTCTTT.

The J gene is TRBJ1-2, the V gene TRBV30; 8 bases are shared with TRBD1. This CDR3 has 12 residues. The V gene end was trimmed by 8 bases and the J gene end by 3 bases; junction bases not matched to a gene: 5. Germline lookup yields CDR1 GTSNPN and CDR2 SVGIG (reference sequence). The CDR3 DNA follows: TGTGCCGGTTGGGGACAGGACTATGGCTACACCTTC. It encodes CAGWGQDYGYTF.

The chain joins TRBV28 to TRBJ1-4; no firm D call. CDR3 length: 14 residues. Deletions cut 3 bases from V and 5 bases from J, with 10 bases between. Germline CDR1 MDHEN, CDR2 SYDVKM. CDR3 coding DNA: TGTGCCAGCAGTTTGTGGGAACAAAATGAAAAACTGTTTTTT. Translated: CASSLWEQNEKLFF.

V and J are TRBV12-3 or TRBV12-4 and TRBJ1-5; D may be TRBD1 (5 bases). V was cut by 5 bases and J by 7 bases, with 12 bases left in between. The CDR3 spans 13 residues. As DNA, the CDR3 is TGTGCCAGCAGTCCCGTTGGGGACCAGCCCCAGCATTTT. Translated, it gives CASSPVGDQPQHF.

The chain recombines TRBV6-6 with TRBJ1-1, with D unresolved. This CDR3 contains 12 residues. The V end was cut by 2 bases, the J end by 1 base, with 2 bases between. Germline values: CDR1 MNHNY, CDR2 SVGAGI (reference sequence). CDR3 DNA: TGTGCCAGCAGTTACAGGAACACTGAAGCTTTCTTT. Its protein product is CASSYRNTEAFF.

The chain carries TRBV12-3 or TRBV12-4 and TRBJ1-1; D is ambiguous. V shed 5 bases and J shed 3 bases, with 10 bases lying between them. CDR3 length: 13 residues. CDR3 residues: CASSRKGHTEAFF. The CDR3 coding sequence is TGTGCCAGCAGTCGTAAAGGTCACACTGAAGCTTTCTTT.

This clone was observed a single time. The chain combines TRBV30 with TRBJ2-6; D is perhaps TRBD1 (6 bases). Trimming took 5 bases from V and 2 from J, leaving 7 bases between them. CDR1 and CDR2 (germline): GTSNPN, SVGIG (reference sequence). The CDR3 runs 13 residues. The CDR3, as DNA: TGTGCCTGGCGGACAGCTGGGGCCAACGTCCTGACTTTC. Protein product: CAWRTAGANVLTF.

This clone was seen only a few times. The chain is built from TRBV28 and TRBJ1-2; no firm D call. Trimming took off 2 bases at V and 8 bases at J, with 12 bases between the two ends. This CDR3 comprises 13 residues. The germline gives CDR1 MDHEN, CDR2 SYDVKM. CDR3 protein: CASSLGNGVGYTF. The CDR3 DNA reads TGTGCCAGCAGTTTAGGTAACGGGGTCGGCTACACCTTC.